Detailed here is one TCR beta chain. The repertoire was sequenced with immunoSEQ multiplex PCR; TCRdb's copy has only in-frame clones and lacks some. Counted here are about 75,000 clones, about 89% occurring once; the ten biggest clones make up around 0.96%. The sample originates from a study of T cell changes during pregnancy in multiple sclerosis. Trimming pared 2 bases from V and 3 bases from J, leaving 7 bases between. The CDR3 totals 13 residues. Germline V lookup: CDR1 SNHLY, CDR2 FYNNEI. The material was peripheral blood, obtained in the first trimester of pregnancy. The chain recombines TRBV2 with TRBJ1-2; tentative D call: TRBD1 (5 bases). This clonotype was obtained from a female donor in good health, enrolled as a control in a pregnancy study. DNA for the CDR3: TGTGCCAGCAGTGAACAAGGGGACTATGGCTACACCTTC. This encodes CASSEQGDYGYTF. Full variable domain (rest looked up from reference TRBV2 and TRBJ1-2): EPEVTQTPSHQVTQMGQEVILRCVPISNHLYFYWYRQILGQKVEFLVSFYNNEISEKSEIFDDQFSVERPDGSNFTLKIRSTKLEDSAMYFCASSEQGDYGYTFGSGTRLTVV.